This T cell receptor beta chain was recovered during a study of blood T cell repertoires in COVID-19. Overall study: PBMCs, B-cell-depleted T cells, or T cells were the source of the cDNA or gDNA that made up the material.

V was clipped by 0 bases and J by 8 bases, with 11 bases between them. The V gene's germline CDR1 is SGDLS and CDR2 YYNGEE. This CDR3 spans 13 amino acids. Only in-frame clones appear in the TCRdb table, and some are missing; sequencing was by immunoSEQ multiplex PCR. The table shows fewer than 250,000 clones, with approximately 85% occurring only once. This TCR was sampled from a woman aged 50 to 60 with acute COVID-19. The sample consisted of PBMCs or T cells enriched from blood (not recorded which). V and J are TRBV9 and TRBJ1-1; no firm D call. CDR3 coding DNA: TGTGCCAGCAGCGTAGTAGTCTCGGGGGAAGCTTTCTTT. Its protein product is CASSVVVSGEAFF.